The rows below give T cell receptor beta chains drawn from one sample of a study of early T cells in non-severe SARS-CoV-2 infection. One entry per CDR3 protein, called by TCRdb with MiXCR from the 5' RACE reads. The sample includes around 52,000 distinct CDR3 sequences, roughly 10% of them seen just once. The sample was whole blood. These receptors were taken from an adult who was a healthcare worker with PCR-confirmed SARS-CoV-2 infection or an uninfected control (not recorded which). Both conserved end residues are part of each CDR3. A D gene is named only where the DNA matches it firmly. Size tells how often a clone was seen (once, few, many) or the class of an expanded clone, and some rows leave it out.

V	D	J	size	DNA	CDR3
TRBV6-5	.	TRBJ1-3	.	TGTGCCAGCAGATACGTAGGCCCGGGGGGCTCTGGAAACACCATATATTTT	CASRYVGPGGSGNTIYF
TRBV7-3	TRBD1	TRBJ1-1	.	TGTGCCAGCAGCTTAACTACAGGGGGTAGCACTGAAGCTTTCTTT	CASSLTTGGSTEAFF
TRBV2	.	TRBJ2-7	few	TGTGCCAGCAGTTCACAGGGTCTGCGCCTCTACGAGCAGTACTTC	CASSSQGLRLYEQYF
TRBV20-1	.	TRBJ1-2	few	TGCAGTGCTAGTAAGAACTATGGCTACACCTTC	CSASKNYGYTF
TRBV2	TRBD1	TRBJ1-4	few	TGTGCCAGCAGTCTAGGGACAGGGAGTGAAAAACTGTTTTTT	CASSLGTGSEKLFF
TRBV20-1	.	TRBJ1-1	.	TGCAGTGTTCCGACAACAGTGAACACTGAAGCTTTCTTT	CSVPTTVNTEAFF
TRBV28	.	TRBJ1-6	many	TGTGCCAGCAGTTTGACAGCTGATTCACCCCTCCACTTT	CASSLTADSPLHF
TRBV20-1	TRBD2	TRBJ2-5	.	TGCAGTGCTACGGGACTAGCGGGCCAAGAGACCCTGTACTTC	CSATGLAGQETLYF
TRBV28	.	TRBJ1-4	many	TGTGCCAGCCGAGCCAGCAATGAAAAACTGTTTTTT	CASRASNEKLFF
TRBV12-3/TRBV12-4	.	TRBJ2-2	few	TGTGCCAGCAGTTTACTTTCCCAGAAACGGAGGGCCGGGGAGCTGTTTTTT	CASSLLSQKRRAGELFF
TRBV28	TRBD1	TRBJ1-1	.	TGTGCCAGCAGCTTTACACAGGGGGGCACTGAAGCTTTCTTT	CASSFTQGGTEAFF
TRBV6-6	.	TRBJ2-2	.	TGTGCCAGCAGCACCGGAGATACAACCGGGGAGCTGTTTTTT	CASSTGDTTGELFF